This is a list of T cell receptor beta chains from one sample in a study of blood T cell repertoires in COVID-19. TCRdb's table, derived via immunoSEQ multiplex PCR, lists solely in-frame clones and lacks some. The data show just over 250,000 clones, with roughly 86% seen just once and around 9.5% held by the top ten. Sequencing was done on a sample of peripheral blood. These receptors were collected from a middle-aged man who had recovered from COVID-19. The conserved cysteine and the conserved F or W are not part of the CDR3 here. Only part of the rows carry a size: once, few, many, or a class if the clone is expanded.

ASSLNGRWDNEQF	.	TRBV5-1	TRBJ2-1
ASSSSGTGRDIQY	.	TRBV5-6	TRBJ2-4
ASSQGAAYEQY	.	TRBV3-1/TRBV3-2	TRBJ2-7
ASSNPGQGKSYEQY	.	TRBV21-1	TRBJ2-7
ACGGLNEQY	.	TRBV3-1/TRBV3-2	TRBJ2-7
ASSHRTSVGETQY	.	TRBV3-1/TRBV3-2	TRBJ2-5
ASSLGGQLREKLF	.	TRBV7-2	TRBJ1-4
ASSLQAAYGYT	once	TRBV12-3/TRBV12-4	TRBJ1-2
ASSPGLGAENSPLH	.	TRBV7-9	TRBJ1-6
SVLGGAGNTIY	.	TRBV29-1	TRBJ1-3
ASSYYGSGGASSYEQY	.	TRBV6-2/TRBV6-3	TRBJ2-7
ASSASVHGGGPSEQY	once	TRBV5-4	TRBJ2-7
ASKKRNTGELF	.	TRBV12-3/TRBV12-4	TRBJ2-2
ASSYTRAGEQF	once	TRBV11-3	TRBJ2-1
ASRPTGSYEQY	.	TRBV7-8	TRBJ2-7
ASSPSGGISGNTIY	many	TRBV7-9	TRBJ1-3
ASSYERARQETQY	once	TRBV6-5	TRBJ2-5
ASSESWARTYEQY	.	TRBV6-1	TRBJ2-7
ASSRTSGVGELF	few	TRBV7-2	TRBJ2-2
ASSLSGQPQH	.	TRBV11-3	TRBJ1-5
ASKRRGPDTQY	once	TRBV19	TRBJ2-3
ASSLTASGRAKGQF	.	TRBV7-9	TRBJ2-1
AISERDSYEQY	.	TRBV10-3	TRBJ2-7
ASSLNIGAAQRGGYT	.	TRBV7-2	TRBJ1-2
ASSSGTQGYYGYT	.	TRBV9	TRBJ1-2
ASSYGPGQTNYGYT	.	TRBV6-5	TRBJ1-2
ASSEVPSGYT	.	TRBV6-1	TRBJ1-2
ASIGRGPNTEAF	.	TRBV25-1	TRBJ1-1
SVMTGGGTGELF	.	TRBV29-1	TRBJ2-2
ASSPDGDQPQH	.	TRBV5-4	TRBJ1-5
ASSQGLTIEQY	.	TRBV7-8	TRBJ2-7
ATSRDIGSDLKETQY	.	TRBV15	TRBJ2-5
ASSLARTGELF	.	TRBV7-6	TRBJ2-2
ASSVDSRTDTQY	.	TRBV9	TRBJ2-3
ASSQERASGRASFGEQY	.	TRBV3-1/TRBV3-2	TRBJ2-7
AWSGSGINEQY	few	TRBV30	TRBJ2-7
ASSLVRDREQF	once	TRBV7-2	TRBJ2-1
ASSYTPGGTEAF	few	TRBV6-5	TRBJ1-1
ASSSHITLYTDTQY	once	TRBV5-8	TRBJ2-3
ASSLDGPGETQY	.	TRBV11-2	TRBJ2-5